This TCR beta chain was identified during a study of tumor-infiltrating lymphocytes in primary liver carcinoma. Overall study findings and caveats: Tumor tissue displayed a significantly greater top-250-clone fraction than blood (p = 0.039).

The researchers produced TCR beta cDNA from around 500 ng total RNA with a constant-region primer. Libraries covering TCR beta were generated through three nested multiplex PCR rounds (using a slightly modified ARM-PCR). Investigators reported that the first two PCR rounds, at 10 cycles each, used TRBV1-TRBV30 forward primers with a C-beta reverse primer. TCRdb fed the multiplex PCR reads into MiXCR, producing one record per CDR3 protein. The data hold around 35,000 distinct CDR3 sequences, with roughly 77% observed a single time. About this clonotype itself: No antigen is known for it.

Germline V gene sequence: CDR1 SQVTM, CDR2 ANQGSEA. This CDR3 spans 13 amino acids. V lost 8 bases, J lost 3 bases, and 6 bases stayed unmatched. Co-extracting RNA and DNA was done with about 17-30 mg of unsorted bulk tissue as input. The chain recombines TRBV29-1 with TRBJ1-2; 10 positions match TRBD1. The TCR comes from a man aged 35-49 years with primary liver carcinoma and hepatitis B virus infection. The sample taken for sequencing was tumor-adjacent normal liver tissue. CDR3 sequence (DNA): TGCAGCATCGCGGACAGGGGGTACTATGGCTACACCTTC. Amino acid sequence: CSIADRGYYGYTF.